Listed below are T cell receptor beta chains from one sample, sequenced in a study of T-cell reconstitution after alpha-beta-depleted transplantation in children. TCRdb independently ran MiXCR on the PCR reads; one entry per CDR3 protein. Of 440,000 or so distinct CDR3 sequences in the sample, roughly 43% were seen once. Sequenced here: PBMCs, sampled before TCRalphabeta/CD19-depleted stem cell transplant. The receptors derive from a girl aged 2 to 9 with aplastic anemia, due to receive a stem cell transplant. Both conserved end residues are part of each CDR3. Each record gives: D gene, V gene, clone size, J gene, CDR3 DNA, CDR3 protein. D genes are given only for firm matches. Rows may omit the clone size; those that give it use once, few, many or a size class.

-	TRBV20-1	-	TRBJ2-5	TGCAGTGCTAGTAACTCTGAAGAGCCCCAAGAGACCCAGTACTTC	CSASNSEEPQETQYF
TRBD2	TRBV7-2	-	TRBJ2-1	TGTGCCAGCAGCGTGGGACTAGCCGGAGGGAATGAGCAGTTCTTC	CASSVGLAGGNEQFF
-	TRBV6-6	-	TRBJ2-3	TGTGCCAGCAGTTACGGGGGGAATACGCAGTATTTT	CASSYGGNTQYF
-	TRBV6-5	-	TRBJ1-2	TGTGCCAGCAGCTACCGAGGGATCGGGTATGGCTACACCTTC	CASSYRGIGYGYTF
-	TRBV5-1	-	TRBJ2-1	TGCGCCAGCAGCTTGGTTCCGGGGGAGGACAATGAGCAGTTCTTC	CASSLVPGEDNEQFF
-	TRBV5-1	-	TRBJ1-1	TGCGCCAGCAGCTTGGGTGGGGTCGGGAACACTGAAGCTTTCTTT	CASSLGGVGNTEAFF
TRBD2	TRBV27	few	TRBJ2-5	TGTGCCAGCAGTTTATTGGGAGCGGGAGGCCGGGGTGCCCAGTACTTC	CASSLLGAGGRGAQYF
-	TRBV25-1	-	TRBJ2-1	TGTGCCAGCAGTGAAACCGGGGCCTTAGGTGGGCAGTTCTTC	CASSETGALGGQFF
TRBD2	TRBV20-1	few	TRBJ2-2	TGCAGTGCTAGAGATGGACTAGCGGACACCGGGGAGCTGTTTTTT	CSARDGLADTGELFF
-	TRBV5-1	few	TRBJ1-1	TGCGCCAGCAGCTTGGAACAGGGTGAAGCTTTCTTT	CASSLEQGEAFF
TRBD2	TRBV4-1	-	TRBJ2-7	TGCGCCAGCAGCCAAGAGTGGGGGACTAGCGGGAAAAGGACCTACGAGCAGTACTTC	CASSQEWGTSGKRTYEQYF
-	TRBV9	-	TRBJ1-1	TGTGCCAGCAGCGTAGCGGGCAGGGGAGGAACTGAAGCTTTCTTT	CASSVAGRGGTEAFF
TRBD2	TRBV20-1	-	TRBJ2-7	TGCAGTGCTAGCTCAGCACTAGCGGGAGAGGTTTCTATCTACGAGCAGTACTTC	CSASSALAGEVSIYEQYF
TRBD1	TRBV7-9	few	TRBJ2-1	TGTGCCAGCAGCTCAGGACAGGGTTTCTCCTACAATGAGCAGTTCTTC	CASSSGQGFSYNEQFF
-	TRBV15	many	TRBJ1-3	TGTGCCACCAGCAGGGACATTTACTCTGGAAACACCATATATTTT	CATSRDIYSGNTIYF
TRBD2	TRBV3-1	few	TRBJ2-2	TGTGCCAGCAGCCAAGATGCATGGCGGGAGGGCCAGAGGAACACCGGGGAGCTGTTTTTT	CASSQDAWREGQRNTGELFF
TRBD2	TRBV10-3	few	TRBJ2-3	TGTGCCATCAGTGAGGCAGCTAGCGGGAGCAGGTCAGATACGCAGTATTTT	CAISEAASGSRSDTQYF
TRBD1	TRBV5-1	many	TRBJ2-7	TGCGCCAGCAGCGCCCGACAGGGGAAAGGATCCGAGCAGTACTTC	CASSARQGKGSEQYF
-	TRBV30	-	TRBJ1-2	TGTGCCTGGAGTGTAGAGGTCGGAAACTATGGCTACACCTTC	CAWSVEVGNYGYTF
TRBD2	TRBV20-1	-	TRBJ2-4	TGCAGTGCTAGAGGAGGGGGCGGGAGGGCCCTCAGCAAAAACATTCAGTACTTC	CSARGGGGRALSKNIQYF
TRBD2	TRBV5-1	-	TRBJ2-7	TGCGCCAGCAGCTTGTCTACTAGCGGGAACGAGCAGTACTTC	CASSLSTSGNEQYF
-	TRBV6-1	few	TRBJ1-5	TGTGCCAGCAGATCAGCAGGGTATAGCAATCAGCCCCAGCATTTT	CASRSAGYSNQPQHF
TRBD1	TRBV20-1	many	TRBJ1-2	TGCAGTGCTAGAGATTCCAGGGGGCATAACTATGGCTACACCTTC	CSARDSRGHNYGYTF
-	TRBV28	-	TRBJ2-2	TGTGCCAGCAGCCAAGAAATCGGGGAGCTGTTTTTT	CASSQEIGELFF
-	TRBV29-1	few	TRBJ2-1	TGCAGCGTTGAAGATCGGGGTAGCGGAATGTACAATGAGCAGTTCTTC	CSVEDRGSGMYNEQFF
TRBD1	TRBV28	-	TRBJ2-7	TGTGCCAGCGGGACAGGGGCCCACGAGCAGTACTTC	CASGTGAHEQYF
-	TRBV6-1	many	TRBJ1-2	TGTGCCACCCTCGGACAGAATCTTTTCTATGGCTACACCTTC	CATLGQNLFYGYTF
-	TRBV1	-	TRBJ2-5	TGCACCAGCAGCCAAGCCTACTTGGGATACTTC	CTSSQAYLGYF
-	TRBV7-2	-	TRBJ2-7	TGTGCCAGCAGCGTCGGGGGGACAGGCACCTACGAGCAGTACTTC	CASSVGGTGTYEQYF
-	TRBV4-1	-	TRBJ2-1	TGCGCCAGCAGCCAAGATGGTAGCCTTTTAAGTCGGAATGAGCAGTTCTTC	CASSQDGSLLSRNEQFF
-	TRBV11-1	-	TRBJ2-4	TGTGCCAGCAGTCAAGAGAGTTTTCGGGCCGGGGGCAAAAACATTCAGTACTTC	CASSQESFRAGGKNIQYF
-	TRBV5-1	-	TRBJ2-1	TGCGCCAGCAGCTTCGAGACTAAGTATGAGCAGTTCTTC	CASSFETKYEQFF
-	TRBV20-1	many	TRBJ2-3	TGCAGTGCTAGAATACGGAGGGGGCACCTCGATACGCAGTATTTT	CSARIRRGHLDTQYF
-	TRBV18	many	TRBJ2-3	TGTGCCAGCTCATCGACTAGGAGGACGAGCACAGATACGCAGTATTTT	CASSSTRRTSTDTQYF
TRBD2	TRBV20-1	many	TRBJ2-1	TGCAGTGCTAGAGATCGCCTAGCGGGAGGGCACTACAATGAGCAGTTCTTC	CSARDRLAGGHYNEQFF
TRBD1	TRBV20-1	-	TRBJ2-2	TGCAGTGCTAGAGGTGGGGACAGGGGATTCGTGTCCGGGGAGCTGTTTTTT	CSARGGDRGFVSGELFF
-	TRBV7-9	-	TRBJ2-1	TGTGCCAGCAACGACTCACCCTCCACCTACAATGAGCAGTTCTTC	CASNDSPSTYNEQFF
TRBD2	TRBV14	-	TRBJ2-5	TGTGCCAGCAGCCATAGGGACTACGCACAAGAGACCCAGTACTTC	CASSHRDYAQETQYF
-	TRBV29-1	many	TRBJ1-1	TGCAGCGTGGACTTGACAGGGAACACTGAAGCTTTCTTT	CSVDLTGNTEAFF
-	TRBV20-1	many	TRBJ2-5	TGCAGTGCTACCCCCAGGGCAGGGGTAGAGACCCAGTACTTC	CSATPRAGVETQYF
TRBD2	TRBV29-1	-	TRBJ2-1	TGCAGCGTGACTAGCGGGAGGGGCCGGGGTAATGAGGAGCAGTTCTTC	CSVTSGRGRGNEEQFF
TRBD2	TRBV6-2/TRBV6-3	few	TRBJ2-7	TGTGCCAGCAGTACCCTAGCGGGAGCAAGGGAGCAGTACTTC	CASSTLAGAREQYF
TRBD1	TRBV2	many	TRBJ2-7	TGTGCCAGCAGTGAACAGGGGGTCACCTACGAGCAGTACTTC	CASSEQGVTYEQYF
TRBD2	TRBV5-1	few	TRBJ2-3	TGCGCCAGCAGCCGGAGCGGGGGCGGTACAGACACGCAGTATTTT	CASSRSGGGTDTQYF
-	TRBV20-1	few	TRBJ1-6	TGCAGTGCTCGAGTTTATGGGCGAGGGTTAGGGTCACCCCTCCACTTT	CSARVYGRGLGSPLHF
TRBD2	TRBV15	-	TRBJ2-6	TGTGCCACCAGCGGACGGACTAGACCCGGGGCCAACGTCCTGACTTTC	CATSGRTRPGANVLTF